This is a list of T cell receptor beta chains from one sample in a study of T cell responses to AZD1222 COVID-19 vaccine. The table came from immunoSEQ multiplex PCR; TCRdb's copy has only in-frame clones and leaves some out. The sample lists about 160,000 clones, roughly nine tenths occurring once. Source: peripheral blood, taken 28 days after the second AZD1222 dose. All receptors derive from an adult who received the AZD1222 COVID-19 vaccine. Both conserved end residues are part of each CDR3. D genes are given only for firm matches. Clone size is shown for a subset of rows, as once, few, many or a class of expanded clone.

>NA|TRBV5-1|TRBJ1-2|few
TGCGCCAGCAGTCAGGACGGGAACTTGTCCTATGGCTACACCTTC
CASSQDGNLSYGYTF
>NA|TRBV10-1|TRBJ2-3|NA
TGCGCCAGCAGTGACACTAGCACAGATACGCAGTATTTT
CASSDTSTDTQYF
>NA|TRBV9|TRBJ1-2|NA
TGTGCCAGCAGCCCTGATCGACACCCCTATGGCTACACCTTC
CASSPDRHPYGYTF
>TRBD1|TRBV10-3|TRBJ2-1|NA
TGTGCCATCAGGCCGGGACAGGGGACCAGCCGTATATGGGAGCAGTTCTTC
CAIRPGQGTSRIWEQFF
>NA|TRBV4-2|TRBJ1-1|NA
TGTGCCAGCAGCCAAGATTGGCCTGCCGGGGACACTGAAGCTTTCTTT
CASSQDWPAGDTEAFF
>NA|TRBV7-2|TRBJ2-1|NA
TGTGCCAGCAGCTTAGCCCAATACAATGAGCAGTTCTTC
CASSLAQYNEQFF
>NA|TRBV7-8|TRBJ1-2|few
TGTGCCAGCAGCACGGGGCCCTACGGGATCTATGGCTACACCTTC
CASSTGPYGIYGYTF
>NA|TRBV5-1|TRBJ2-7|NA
TGCGCCAGCAGCTTGGAATCTCGTCACGAGCAGTACTTC
CASSLESRHEQYF
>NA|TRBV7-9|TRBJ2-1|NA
TGTGCCAGCAGCCTAAATCGGGGCGATTACAATGAGCAGTTCTTC
CASSLNRGDYNEQFF
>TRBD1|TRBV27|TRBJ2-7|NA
TGTGCCAGCAGTTTATGGACTGGGACAGGGGAAAGAGAGCAGTACTTC
CASSLWTGTGEREQYF
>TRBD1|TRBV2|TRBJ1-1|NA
TGTGCCAGCAGCTACAGGGGGCTTGAAGCTTTCTTT
CASSYRGLEAFF
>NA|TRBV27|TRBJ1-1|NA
TGTGCCAGCAGTCGGACTGCCGCTTTTATGAACACTGAAGCTTTCTTT
CASSRTAAFMNTEAFF
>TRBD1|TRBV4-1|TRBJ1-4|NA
TGCGCCAGCAGCCGCGACAGGGGTATTAATGAAAAACTGTTTTTT
CASSRDRGINEKLFF
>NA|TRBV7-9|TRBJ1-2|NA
TGTGCCAGCAGCCCAAGCGGGTCAAAGGACTATGGCTACACCTTC
CASSPSGSKDYGYTF
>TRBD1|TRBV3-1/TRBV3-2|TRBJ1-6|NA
TGTGCCAGCAGGCAAGGACAGGGAGGTTCACCCCTCCACTTT
CASRQGQGGSPLHF
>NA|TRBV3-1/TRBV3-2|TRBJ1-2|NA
TGTGCCAGCAGCCAAGGGTCGGGAGTCTATGGCTACACCTTC
CASSQGSGVYGYTF
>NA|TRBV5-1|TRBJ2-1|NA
TGCGCCAGCACCAGAGACAGGGCGGGGTCCTACAATGAGCAGTTCTTC
CASTRDRAGSYNEQFF
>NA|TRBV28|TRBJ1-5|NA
TGTGCCAGCAGTTTTACGGCTGGAGAGCCCCAGCATTTT
CASSFTAGEPQHF
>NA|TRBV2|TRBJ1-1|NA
TGTGCCAGCAGAACCCTAGGGTCTGGGACTGAAGCTTTCTTT
CASRTLGSGTEAFF